This TCR beta chain emerged from a study of blood T cells in healthy people across ages. The V and J ends lost 2 bases and 3 bases, in that order; junction bases with no gene match: 5. The CDR3 totals 14 residues. Per germline, CDR1 DFQATT and CDR2 SNEGSKA (reference sequence). Using a J-beta primer mix together with a sample-barcoded 5' primer, a second PCR was run for about 7 to 12 cycles. From the 5' RACE reads, TCRdb called clonotypes with MiXCR, one entry per CDR3 protein. The sample comprises roughly 730,000 distinct CDR3 sequences, more than 55% of which are singletons, and roughly 24% rests with the top ten.

Material: blood. The genes are TRBV20-1 and TRBJ2-3, with 7 bases identical to TRBD2. This TCR came from a middle-aged man in good health. CDR3 DNA: TGCAGTGCTAGATTCGACGGGAGGACAGATACGCAGTATTTT. The encoded protein is CSARFDGRTDTQYF.